These 11 T cell receptor beta chains came from one sample sequenced in a study of blood T cell repertoires in COVID-19. TCRdb's copy holds only in-frame clones and misses some; the assay was immunoSEQ multiplex PCR. The profile shows 380,000 or so clones, roughly nine tenths of them singletons. The specimen sequenced was peripheral blood. These receptors were obtained from a man aged 35 to 55 with acute or convalescent COVID-19.

CDR3 in amino acids: CASSPRGAETQYF. The CDR3 nucleotides read TGTGCCAGCAGCCCGCGGGGAGCAGAGACCCAGTACTTC. The chain has TRBV13 and TRBJ2-5, with D tentatively TRBD2 (6 bases). The CDR3 has 13 amino acids. Trimming left V 5 bases short and J 4 bases short, with 11 bases between. The germline gives CDR1 PRHDT, CDR2 FYEKMQ (reference sequence).

The chain uses TRBV15 and TRBJ2-2; the D gene is possibly TRBD2 (5 bases). The V and J ends lost 0 bases and 6 bases respectively, with 11 bases between them. CDR1 LNHNV and CDR2 YYDKDF come from the germline V gene (reference sequence). This CDR3 has 15 residues. The chain's CDR3 is CATSRDRTPSGELFF. The DNA of the CDR3 is TGTGCCACCAGCAGAGATCGGACTCCCTCCGGGGAGCTGTTTTTT.

The chain is built from TRBV5-4 and TRBJ2-5; 8 bases map to TRBD2. Germline V CDR1 and CDR2: SGHNT, YYREEE (reference sequence). The CDR3 consists of 15 residues. V lost 5 bases and J lost 1; bases outside the gene matches: 7. The DNA of the CDR3 is TGTGCCAGCAGGTCCGGGGGGGGGAGCCAAGAGACCCAGTACTTC. Its protein is CASRSGGGSQETQYF.

This clone was found a few times. The rearrangement uses TRBV21-1 and TRBJ1-5. TRBV21-1 is listed as a pseudogene. This CDR3 is built from 14 residues. This CDR3 reads CASHLSVSNQPQHF. The CDR3 DNA sequence: TGTGCCAGCCACTTGTCGGTTAGCAATCAGCCCCAGCATTTT.

The chain uses TRBV24-1 and TRBJ2-1; TRBD1 aligns across 7 bases. Germline-derived CDR1 and CDR2 are KGHDR and SFDVKD. There are 15 residues in the CDR3. J lost 8 bases, V lost 4 bases, and 10 bases had no gene match. CDR3 region: CATSEALDRFDEQFF. The CDR3 DNA is TGTGCCACCAGTGAAGCCTTGGACAGGTTCGATGAGCAGTTCTTC.

Worth noting for this clone: At one end, the junction sequence differs from germline, possibly due to a read error. The gene calls are TRBV7-7 and TRBJ2-2; 7 bases are a match to TRBD1. Germline loops: CDR1 SSHAT, CDR2 FNYEAQ (reference sequence). CDR3 length: 14 amino acids. For the CDR3, the DNA is TGTGCTAGCAGCTTACAGGGGCTCACCGGGGAGCTGTTTTTT. Encoded protein: CASSLQGLTGELFF.

The chain uses TRBV15 and TRBJ2-5; D perhaps matches TRBD1 (5 bases). This CDR3 contains 17 residues. Trimming took off 3 bases at V and 4 bases at J, with 21 bases between the two ends. Germline CDR1 is LNHNV and CDR2 is YYDKDF (reference sequence). As DNA, the CDR3 is TGTGCCACCAGCAGCGAACGAGCTAACAGGATGGGAGAGACCCAGTACTTC. This encodes CATSSERANRMGETQYF. Supplemented by reference TRBV15 and TRBJ2-5, the full variable domain reads DAMVIQNPRYQVTQFGKPVTLSCSQTLNHNVMYWYQQKSSQAPKLLFHYYDKDFNNEADTPDNFQSRRPNTSFCFLDIRSPGLGDTAMYLCATSSERANRMGETQYFGPGTRLLVL.

The chain has TRBV9 and TRBJ2-2, with 11 bases matching TRBD2. Unmatched junction bases numbered 8, after V lost 2 bases and J lost 5 bases. Germline-derived CDR1 and CDR2 are SGDLS and YYNGEE. The CDR3 consists of 17 residues. CDR3 coding DNA: TGTGCCAGCAGCGTCCATAGCGGGAGGGCGTATACCGGGGAGCTGTTTTTT. Translation gives CASSVHSGRAYTGELFF.

The V call is TRBV18, the J call TRBJ2-3; D is unclear. Per germline, CDR1 KGHSH and CDR2 LQKENI. The CDR3 extends over 15 amino acids. Trimming shortened V by 4 bases and J by 2 bases, and 13 bases separated the two germline ends. The CDR3: CASSRVQRSTDTQYF. The CDR3 nucleotides are TGTGCCAGCTCACGGGTTCAGCGCTCCACAGATACGCAGTATTTT.

CDR3 loop: CASSLGQGQNEQYF. Here the CDR3 DNA reads TGCGCCAGCAGCCTTGGACAGGGGCAGAACGAGCAGTACTTC. The chain recombines TRBV4-3 with TRBJ2-7, with 9 bases that match TRBD1. CDR3 size: 14 residues. CDR1 is LGHNA and CDR2 is YSLEER in the germline V gene. V shed 4 bases, J shed 5 bases, and the junction held 6 bases outside the gene matches.

The genes are TRBV7-8 and TRBJ1-1, with D possibly being TRBD1 (6 bases). Germline values: CDR1 SGHVS, CDR2 FQNEAQ. V was shortened by 3 bases and J by 2 bases, with 13 bases between the two germline ends. CDR3 length: 15 residues. CDR3 amino acids: CASSLRGGLNTEAFF. CDR3 nucleotides: TGTGCCAGCAGCTTGAGGGGGGGTTTAAACACTGAAGCTTTCTTT.